The 9 T cell receptor beta chains below all came from one sample that was sequenced in a study of blood T cell repertoires in COVID-19. Some clones are missing from TCRdb's copy, which holds only in-frame ones; the method was immunoSEQ multiplex PCR. The sample records tens of thousands of clones, roughly 80% being singletons. Sample: peripheral blood. All receptors come from a man aged 55 to 69 in a cohort sampled during active COVID-19.

This clone came up a few times. The chain couples TRBV11-3 to TRBJ2-7; 9 bases agree with TRBD1. The CDR3 runs 15 residues. With 4 bases clipped from V and 4 bases from J, the junction kept 8 bases outside the gene matches. Per germline, CDR1 SGHNT and CDR2 YENEEA. The DNA for the CDR3 is TGTGCCAGCAGCTCATTATTCGGGACAGGGTACGAGCAGTACTTC. Translation gives CASSSLFGTGYEQYF.

J is TRBJ2-2 and V is TRBV7-2; D is ambiguous. The CDR3 consists of 14 residues. The V end lost 5 bases, the J end lost 2 bases, and 9 bases lay between the germline ends. Germline V CDR1 and CDR2: SGHTA, FQGNSA. CDR3 sequence reads: CASSNNLNTGELFF. For the CDR3, the DNA is TGTGCCAGCAGCAACAACCTTAACACCGGGGAGCTGTTTTTT. The whole variable domain, remainder taken from reference TRBV7-2 and TRBJ2-2, is GAGVSQSPSNKVTEKGKDVELRCDPISGHTALYWYRQSLGQGLEFLIYFQGNSAPDKSGLPSDRFSAERTGGSVSTLTIQRTQQEDSAVYLCASSNNLNTGELFFGEGSRLTVL.

The chain carries TRBV28 and TRBJ1-1; D gene uncertain. CDR3 length: 13 residues. Germline assignment: CDR1 MDHEN and CDR2 SYDVKM. The germline V and J ends were trimmed by 2 bases and 0 bases, with 4 bases remaining between them. CDR3 residues: CASSLNMNTEAFF. The CDR3 coding sequence is TGTGCCAGCAGTTTAAATATGAACACTGAAGCTTTCTTT.

This sequence joins TRBV5-1 and TRBJ1-4, with D possibly TRBD1 on 5 matching bases. The CDR3 is 17 residues long. V was clipped by 5 bases and J by 2 bases, with 19 bases between them. The V gene's germline CDR1 is SGHRS and CDR2 YFSETQ. Here the CDR3 reads CASRPQAGTATNEKLFF. In DNA, the CDR3 is TGCGCCAGCAGACCTCAAGCCGGGACTGCCACTAATGAAAAACTGTTTTTT. Based on the CDR3 plus reference TRBV5-1 and TRBJ1-4, the full variable domain is KAGVTQTPRYLIKTRGQQVTLSCSPISGHRSVSWYQQTPGQGLQFLFEYFSETQRNKGNFPGRFSGRQFSNSRSEMNVSTLELGDSALYLCASRPQAGTATNEKLFFGSGTQLSVL.

The CDR3 is CASSLQTDLLPYTF. CDR3 in DNA: TGTGCCAGCAGCCTGCAGACAGACCTGCTTCCCTACACCTTC. V is TRBV11-3 and J is TRBJ1-2; D is possibly TRBD1 (5 bases). The CDR3 has 14 residues. The germline CDR1 and CDR2 sequences are SGHNT and YENEEA. V was pared by 5 bases and J by 10 bases, with 20 bases between.

The rearrangement uses TRBV19 and TRBJ2-1; D gene unclear. Germline values: CDR1 LNHDA, CDR2 SQIVND (reference sequence). Trimming shortened V by 5 bases and J by 1 base, and 12 bases separated the two germline ends. CDR3 length equals 15 residues. Here the CDR3 reads CASSYTLHSYNEQFF. Written as DNA, the CDR3 is TGTGCCAGTAGTTATACTCTGCATTCCTACAATGAGCAGTTCTTC.

The rearrangement joins TRBV3-1 (or the pseudogene TRBV3-2) to TRBJ2-1; maybe TRBD1 (6 bases). The CDR3 extends over 14 amino acids. V lost 1 base and J 6 bases, leaving 10 bases between the germline ends. Looked up from germline, CDR1 is LGHDT and CDR2 is YNNKEL (reference sequence). The CDR3 coding sequence is TGTGCCAGCAGCCAAGCCGGGACATTCAATGAGCAGTTCTTC. Encoded protein: CASSQAGTFNEQFF.

The gene calls are TRBV6-2 or TRBV6-3 and TRBJ2-5; 10 bases agree with TRBD2. The germline V gene encodes CDR1 MNHEY and CDR2 SVGEGT. V was clipped by 1 base and J by 7 bases; unmatched bases: 12. CDR3 length: 17 residues. Here the CDR3 DNA reads TGTGCCAGCAGTTACTTCGGTAGCGGGGGGCCATCTCGGACCCAGTACTTC. It yields the protein CASSYFGSGGPSRTQYF.

V and J are TRBV9 and TRBJ1-6, with D hard to call. The ends were cut back, 0 bases at V and 7 bases at J, with 5 bases in the middle. This CDR3 contains 13 residues. CDR1 SGDLS and CDR2 YYNGEE come from the germline V gene. The CDR3, as DNA: TGTGCCAGCAGCGTAGACCAGAATTCACCCCTCCACTTT. It specifies CASSVDQNSPLHF.